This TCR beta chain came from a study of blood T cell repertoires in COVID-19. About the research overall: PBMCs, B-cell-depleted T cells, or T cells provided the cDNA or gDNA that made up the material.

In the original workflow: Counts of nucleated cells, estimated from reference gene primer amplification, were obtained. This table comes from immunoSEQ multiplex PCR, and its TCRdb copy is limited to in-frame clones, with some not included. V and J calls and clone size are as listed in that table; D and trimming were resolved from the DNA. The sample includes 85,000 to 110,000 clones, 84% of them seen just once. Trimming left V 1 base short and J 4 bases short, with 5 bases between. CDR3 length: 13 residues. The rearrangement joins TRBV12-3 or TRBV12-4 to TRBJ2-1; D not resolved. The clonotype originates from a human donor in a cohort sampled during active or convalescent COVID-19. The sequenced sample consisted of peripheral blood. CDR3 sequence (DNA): TGTGCCAGCAGTTTAGGCAGATACAATGAGCAGTTCTTC. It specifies CASSLGRYNEQFF.